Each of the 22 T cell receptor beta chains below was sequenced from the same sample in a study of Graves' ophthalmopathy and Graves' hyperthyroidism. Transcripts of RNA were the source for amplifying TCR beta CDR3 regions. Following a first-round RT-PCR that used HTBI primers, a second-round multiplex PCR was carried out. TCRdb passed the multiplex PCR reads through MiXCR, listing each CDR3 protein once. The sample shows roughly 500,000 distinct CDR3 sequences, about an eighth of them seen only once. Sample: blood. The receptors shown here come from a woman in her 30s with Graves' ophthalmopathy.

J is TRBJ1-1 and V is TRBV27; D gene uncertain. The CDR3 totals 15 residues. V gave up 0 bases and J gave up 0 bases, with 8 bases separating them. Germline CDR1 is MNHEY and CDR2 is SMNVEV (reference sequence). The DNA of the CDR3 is TGTGCCAGCAGTTTATCCGCGTCAGTGAACACTGAAGCTTTCTTT. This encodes CASSLSASVNTEAFF.

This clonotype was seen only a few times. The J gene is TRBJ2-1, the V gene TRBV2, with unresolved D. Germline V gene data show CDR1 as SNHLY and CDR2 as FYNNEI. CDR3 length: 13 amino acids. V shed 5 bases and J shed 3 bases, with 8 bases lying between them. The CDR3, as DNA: TGTGCCAGCAGTCCTACGTTCTACAATGAGCAGTTCTTC. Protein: CASSPTFYNEQFF. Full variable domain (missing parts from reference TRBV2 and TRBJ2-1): EPEVTQTPSHQVTQMGQEVILRCVPISNHLYFYWYRQILGQKVEFLVSFYNNEISEKSEIFDDQFSVERPDGSNFTLKIRSTKLEDSAMYFCASSPTFYNEQFFGPGTRLTVL.

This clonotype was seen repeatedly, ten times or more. CDR3 residues: CASRIWGPPWDQPQHF. The DNA of the CDR3 is TGTGCCAGCAGGATTTGGGGGCCCCCGTGGGATCAGCCCCAGCATTTT. The chain is built from TRBV6-1 and TRBJ1-5; perhaps TRBD1 as D (6 bases). V was pared by 6 bases and J by 5 bases, with 20 bases between. The CDR3 loop spans 16 amino acids. CDR1 and CDR2 (germline): MNHNS, SASEGT.

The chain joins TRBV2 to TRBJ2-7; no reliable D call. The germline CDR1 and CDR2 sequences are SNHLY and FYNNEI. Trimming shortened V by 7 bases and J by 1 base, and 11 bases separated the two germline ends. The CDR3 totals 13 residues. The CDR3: CASTASPSYEQYF. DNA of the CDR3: TGTGCCAGCACAGCCTCGCCTTCCTACGAGCAGTACTTC.

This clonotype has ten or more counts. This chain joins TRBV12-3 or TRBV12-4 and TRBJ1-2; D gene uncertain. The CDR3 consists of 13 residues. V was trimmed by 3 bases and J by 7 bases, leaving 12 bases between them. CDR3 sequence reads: CASSLFLVFGYTF. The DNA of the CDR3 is TGTGCCAGCAGTTTGTTTCTGGTTTTTGGCTACACCTTC.

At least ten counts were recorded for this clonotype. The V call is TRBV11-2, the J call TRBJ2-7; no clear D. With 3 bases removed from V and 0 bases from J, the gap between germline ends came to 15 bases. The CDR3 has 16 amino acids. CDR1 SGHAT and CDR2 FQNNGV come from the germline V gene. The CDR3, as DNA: TGTGCCAGCAGCTTCTCCCCTACTATCAGCTCCTACGAGCAGTACTTC. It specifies CASSFSPTISSYEQYF.

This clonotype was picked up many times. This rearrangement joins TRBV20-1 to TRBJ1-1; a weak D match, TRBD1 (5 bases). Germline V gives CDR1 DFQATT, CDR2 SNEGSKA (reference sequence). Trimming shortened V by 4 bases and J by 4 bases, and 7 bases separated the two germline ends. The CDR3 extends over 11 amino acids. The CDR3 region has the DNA TGCAGTGCTACAGGGTCCACTGAAGCTTTCTTT. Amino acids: CSATGSTEAFF.

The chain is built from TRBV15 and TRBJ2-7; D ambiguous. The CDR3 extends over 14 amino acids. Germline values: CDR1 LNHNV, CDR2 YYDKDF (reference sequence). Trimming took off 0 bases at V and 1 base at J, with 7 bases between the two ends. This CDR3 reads CATSRDMGSYEQYF. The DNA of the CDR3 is TGTGCCACCAGCAGAGATATGGGTTCCTACGAGCAGTACTTC.

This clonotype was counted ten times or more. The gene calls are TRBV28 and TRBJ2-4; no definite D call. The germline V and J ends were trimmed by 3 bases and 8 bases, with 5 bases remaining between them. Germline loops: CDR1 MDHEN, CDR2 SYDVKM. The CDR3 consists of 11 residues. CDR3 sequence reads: CASSFGDIQYF. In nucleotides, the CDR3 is TGTGCCAGCAGTTTTGGTGACATTCAGTACTTC. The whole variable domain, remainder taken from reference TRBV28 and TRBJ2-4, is DVKVTQSSRYLVKRTGEKVFLECVQDMDHENMFWYRQDPGLGLRLIYFSYDVKMKEKGDIPEGYSVSREKKERFSLILESASTNQTSMYLCASSFGDIQYFGAGTRLSVL.

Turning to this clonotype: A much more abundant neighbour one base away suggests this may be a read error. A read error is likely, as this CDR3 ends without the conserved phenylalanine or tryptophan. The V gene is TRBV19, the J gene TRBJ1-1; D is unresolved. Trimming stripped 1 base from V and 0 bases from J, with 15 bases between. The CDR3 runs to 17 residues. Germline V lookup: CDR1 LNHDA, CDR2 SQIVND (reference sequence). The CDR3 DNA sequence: TGTGCCAGTAGTATAGGTCCCAGGAAAGGAATGAACACTGAAGCTTTCTAT. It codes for CASSIGPRKGMNTEAFY.

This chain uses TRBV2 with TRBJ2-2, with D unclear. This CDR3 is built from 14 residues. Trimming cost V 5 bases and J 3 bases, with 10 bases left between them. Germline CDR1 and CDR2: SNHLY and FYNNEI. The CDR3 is CASSRNRHTGELFF. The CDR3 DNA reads TGTGCCAGCAGTAGGAACAGACACACCGGGGAGCTGTTTTTT.

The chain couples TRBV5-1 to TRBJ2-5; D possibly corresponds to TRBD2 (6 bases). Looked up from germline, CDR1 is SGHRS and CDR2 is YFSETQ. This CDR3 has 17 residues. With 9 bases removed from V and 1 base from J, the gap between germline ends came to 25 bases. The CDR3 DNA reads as TGCGCCACTCATCCCCCCCTGGTAGCGGACACCCAAGAGACCCAGTACTTC. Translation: CATHPPLVADTQETQYF.

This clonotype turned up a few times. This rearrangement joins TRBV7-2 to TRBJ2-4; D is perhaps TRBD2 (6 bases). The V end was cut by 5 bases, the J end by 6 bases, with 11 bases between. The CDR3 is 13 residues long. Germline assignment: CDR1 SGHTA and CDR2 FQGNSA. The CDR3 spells CASSLSGGNIQYF. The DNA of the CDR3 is TGTGCCAGCAGCCTGTCCGGGGGAAACATTCAGTACTTC.

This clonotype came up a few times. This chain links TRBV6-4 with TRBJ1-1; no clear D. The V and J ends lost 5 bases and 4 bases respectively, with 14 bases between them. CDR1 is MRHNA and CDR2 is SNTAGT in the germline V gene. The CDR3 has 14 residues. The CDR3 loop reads CASSYGPGATEAFF. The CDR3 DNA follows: TGTGCCAGCAGTTACGGACCCGGAGCCACTGAAGCTTTCTTT.

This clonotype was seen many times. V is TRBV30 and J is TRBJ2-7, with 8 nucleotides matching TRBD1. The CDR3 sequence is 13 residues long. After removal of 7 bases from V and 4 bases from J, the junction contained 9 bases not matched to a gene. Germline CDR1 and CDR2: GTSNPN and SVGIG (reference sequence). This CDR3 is CALFRGRGYEQYF. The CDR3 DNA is TGTGCCTTGTTCAGGGGGCGCGGTTACGAGCAGTACTTC.

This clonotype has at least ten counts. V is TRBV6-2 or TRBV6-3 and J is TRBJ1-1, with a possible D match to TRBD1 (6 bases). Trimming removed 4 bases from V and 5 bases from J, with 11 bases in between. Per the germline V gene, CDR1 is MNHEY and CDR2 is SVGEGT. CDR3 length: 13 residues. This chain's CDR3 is CASSWAGETEAFF. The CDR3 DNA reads TGTGCCAGCAGTTGGGCAGGGGAAACTGAAGCTTTCTTT.

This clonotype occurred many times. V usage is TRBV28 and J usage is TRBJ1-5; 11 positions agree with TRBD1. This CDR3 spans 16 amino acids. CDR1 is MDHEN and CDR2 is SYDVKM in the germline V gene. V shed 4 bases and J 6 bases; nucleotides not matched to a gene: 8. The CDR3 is CASSSSGTGGGQPQHF. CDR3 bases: TGTGCCAGCAGTTCTTCCGGGACAGGGGGGGGTCAGCCCCAGCATTTT.

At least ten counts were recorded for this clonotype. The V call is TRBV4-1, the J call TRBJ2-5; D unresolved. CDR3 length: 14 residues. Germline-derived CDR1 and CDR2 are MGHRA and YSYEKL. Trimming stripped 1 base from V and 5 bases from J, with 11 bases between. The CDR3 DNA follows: TGCGCCAGCAGCCAAGGGGGTGGGTTCGAGACCCAGTACTTC. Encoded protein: CASSQGGGFETQYF.

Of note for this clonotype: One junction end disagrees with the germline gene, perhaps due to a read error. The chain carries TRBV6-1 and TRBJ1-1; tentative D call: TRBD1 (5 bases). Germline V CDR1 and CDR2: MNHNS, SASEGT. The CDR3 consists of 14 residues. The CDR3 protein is CASTLGLQHTDAFF. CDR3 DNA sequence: TGTGCCAGCACCCTGGGACTACAGCACACTGATGCTTTCTTT.

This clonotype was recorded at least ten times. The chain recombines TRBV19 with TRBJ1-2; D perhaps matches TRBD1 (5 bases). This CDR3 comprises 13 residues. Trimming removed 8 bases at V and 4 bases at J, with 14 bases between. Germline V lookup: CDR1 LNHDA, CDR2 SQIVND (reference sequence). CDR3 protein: CASVETGGYGYTF. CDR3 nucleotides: TGTGCCAGTGTCGAAACAGGTGGCTATGGCTACACCTTC.

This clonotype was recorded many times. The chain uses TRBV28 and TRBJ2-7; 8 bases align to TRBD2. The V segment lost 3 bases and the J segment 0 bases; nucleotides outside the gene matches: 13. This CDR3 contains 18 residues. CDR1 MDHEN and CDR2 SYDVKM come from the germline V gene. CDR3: CASSFKAGGQRNSYEQYF. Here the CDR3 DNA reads TGTGCCAGCAGTTTCAAGGCGGGAGGACAGCGAAACTCCTACGAGCAGTACTTC.

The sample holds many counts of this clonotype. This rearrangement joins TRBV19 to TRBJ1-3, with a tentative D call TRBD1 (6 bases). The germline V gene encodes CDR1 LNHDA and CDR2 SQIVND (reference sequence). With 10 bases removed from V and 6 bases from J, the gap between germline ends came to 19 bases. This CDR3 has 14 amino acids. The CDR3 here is CATGAGGSLNTIYF. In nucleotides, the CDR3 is TGTGCCACCGGAGCGGGGGGCTCCCTAAACACCATATATTTT.